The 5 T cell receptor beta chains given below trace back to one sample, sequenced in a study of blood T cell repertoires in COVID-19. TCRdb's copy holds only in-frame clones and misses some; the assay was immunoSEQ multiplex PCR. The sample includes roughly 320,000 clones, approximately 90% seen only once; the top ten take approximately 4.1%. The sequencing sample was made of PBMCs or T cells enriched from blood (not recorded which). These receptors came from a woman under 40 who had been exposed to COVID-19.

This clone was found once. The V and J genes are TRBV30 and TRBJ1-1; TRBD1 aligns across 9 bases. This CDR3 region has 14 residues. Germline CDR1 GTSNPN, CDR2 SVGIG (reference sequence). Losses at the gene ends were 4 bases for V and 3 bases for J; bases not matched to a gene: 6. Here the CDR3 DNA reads TGTGCCTGGATCTCACAGGGGGCGCACACTGAAGCTTTCTTT. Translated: CAWISQGAHTEAFF. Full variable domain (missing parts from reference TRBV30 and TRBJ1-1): SQTIHQWPATLVQPVGSPLSLECTVEGTSNPNLYWYRQAAGRGLQLLFYSVGIGQISSEVPQNLSASRPQDRQFILSSKKLLLSDSGFYLCAWISQGAHTEAFFGQGTRLTVV.

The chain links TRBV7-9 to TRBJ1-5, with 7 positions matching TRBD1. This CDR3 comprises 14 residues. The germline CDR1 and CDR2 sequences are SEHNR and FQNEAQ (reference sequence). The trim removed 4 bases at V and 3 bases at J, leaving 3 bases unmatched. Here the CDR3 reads CASSSQGTNQPQHF. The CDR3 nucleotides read TGTGCCAGCAGCTCACAGGGGACCAATCAGCCCCAGCATTTT.

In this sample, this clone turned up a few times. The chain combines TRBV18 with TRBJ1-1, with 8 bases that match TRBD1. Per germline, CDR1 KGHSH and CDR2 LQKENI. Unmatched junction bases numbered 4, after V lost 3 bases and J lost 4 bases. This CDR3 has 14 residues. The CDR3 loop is CASSPTGGTTEAFF. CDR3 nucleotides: TGTGCCAGCTCACCTACAGGGGGGACCACTGAAGCTTTCTTT.

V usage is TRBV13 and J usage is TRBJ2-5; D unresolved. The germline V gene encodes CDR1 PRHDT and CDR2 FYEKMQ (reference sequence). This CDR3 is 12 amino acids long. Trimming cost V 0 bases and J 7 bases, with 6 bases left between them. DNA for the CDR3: TGTGCCAGCAGCTTAGGATTCGGGACCCAGTACTTC. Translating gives CASSLGFGTQYF.

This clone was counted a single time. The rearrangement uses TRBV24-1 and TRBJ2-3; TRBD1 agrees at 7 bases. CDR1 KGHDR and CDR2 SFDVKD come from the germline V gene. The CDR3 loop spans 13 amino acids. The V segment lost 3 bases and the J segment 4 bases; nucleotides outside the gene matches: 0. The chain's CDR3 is CATSDRGPDTQYF. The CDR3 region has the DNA TGTGCCACCAGTGATAGGGGGCCAGATACGCAGTATTTT.